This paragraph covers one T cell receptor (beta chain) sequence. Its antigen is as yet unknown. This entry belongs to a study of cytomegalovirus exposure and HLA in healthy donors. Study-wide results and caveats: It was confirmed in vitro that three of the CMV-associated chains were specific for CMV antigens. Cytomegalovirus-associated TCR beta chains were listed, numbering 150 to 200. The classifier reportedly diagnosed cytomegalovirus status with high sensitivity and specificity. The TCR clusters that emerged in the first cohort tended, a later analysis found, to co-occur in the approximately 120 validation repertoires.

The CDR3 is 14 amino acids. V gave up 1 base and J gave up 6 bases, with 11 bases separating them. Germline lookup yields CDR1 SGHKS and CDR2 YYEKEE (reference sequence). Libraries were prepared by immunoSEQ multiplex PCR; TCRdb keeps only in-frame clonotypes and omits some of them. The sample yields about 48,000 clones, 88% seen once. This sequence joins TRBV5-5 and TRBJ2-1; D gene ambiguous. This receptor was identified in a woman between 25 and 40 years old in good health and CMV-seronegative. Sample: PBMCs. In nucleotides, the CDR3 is TGTGCCAGCAGCTTGCTGGAGTCGTTCAATGAGCAGTTCTTC. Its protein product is CASSLLESFNEQFF.